This T cell receptor beta chain came from a study of breast tumors, draining lymph nodes, adjacent tissues. Each CDR3 protein is one row after TCRdb ran MiXCR on the multiplex PCR reads. Here the sample spans 150,000 to 200,000 distinct CDR3 sequences, approximately 33% being singletons. The study's findings and limits: Findings are consistent with lymph node origin and intratumoral expansion of most tumor T cells. Tumor T cell lymph node origin was a supported hypothesis, not proven.

The CDR3 totals 12 residues. V lost 7 bases and J 2 bases, leaving 9 bases between the germline ends. Germline loops: CDR1 MDHEN, CDR2 SYDVKM. Samples came from axillary lymph nodes draining the breast cancer. This clonotype was counted many times. The antigen is undetermined. This receptor was identified in a female donor with breast cancer. Some clones in this sample may be carry-over from other donors' samples. Sequencing was performed on axillary lymph node tissue. The chain links TRBV28 to TRBJ2-7; D might be TRBD1 (6 bases). CDR3 sequence: CASKQGAYEQYF. In DNA, the CDR3 is TGTGCCAGCAAACAGGGAGCCTACGAGCAGTACTTC.